A selection of T cell receptor beta chains follows, all from one sample in a study of cytomegalovirus exposure and HLA in healthy donors. Sequencing used immunoSEQ multiplex PCR; TCRdb keeps in-frame clones, though not all of them. The data show around 150,000 clones, with about 76% seen just once and about 3.5% held by the top ten. Sequencing was done on a sample of PBMCs. All receptors come from a human donor in good health. Each CDR3 is given with its conserved first and last residue. Each record gives: clone size, CDR3 length, J gene, D gene, V gene, CDR3 protein, CDR3 DNA. D genes are given only for firm matches. Where a row states a size, it is once, few, many or the class of an expanded clone; other rows omit it.

abundance: NA; len: 15; j_gene: TRBJ2-1; d_gene: NA; v_gene: TRBV6-1; CDR3aa: CASSEGVTGIGEQFF; CDR3nt: TGTGCCAGCAGTGAAGGGGTAACAGGGATCGGTGAGCAGTTCTTC
abundance: NA; len: 14; j_gene: TRBJ2-7; d_gene: NA; v_gene: TRBV10-1; CDR3aa: CASRKQTLLYEQYF; CDR3nt: TGCGCCAGCAGGAAACAGACGCTATTGTACGAGCAGTACTTC
abundance: NA; len: 16; j_gene: TRBJ1-2; d_gene: NA; v_gene: TRBV9; CDR3aa: CASSVGPSGGNYGYTF; CDR3nt: TGTGCCAGCAGCGTAGGCCCATCAGGAGGGAACTATGGCTACACCTTC
abundance: NA; len: 12; j_gene: TRBJ2-1; d_gene: NA; v_gene: TRBV28; CDR3aa: CASSLNNNEQFF; CDR3nt: TGTGCCAGCAGTTTGAACAACAATGAGCAGTTCTTC
abundance: NA; len: 16; j_gene: TRBJ2-3; d_gene: TRBD2; v_gene: TRBV7-6; CDR3aa: CASSLRLAGGLDTQYF; CDR3nt: TGTGCCAGCAGCTTACGTCTGGCGGGGGGGTTAGATACGCAGTATTTT
abundance: NA; len: 19; j_gene: TRBJ2-3; d_gene: NA; v_gene: TRBV28; CDR3aa: CASSSYFPALREVADTQYF; CDR3nt: TGTGCCAGCAGTTCTTATTTCCCCGCATTGAGGGAGGTGGCAGATACGCAGTATTTT
abundance: NA; len: 13; j_gene: TRBJ2-3; d_gene: NA; v_gene: TRBV21-1; CDR3aa: CASSKLAGDTQYF; CDR3nt: TGTGCCAGCAGCAAACTAGCAGGAGATACGCAGTATTTT
abundance: NA; len: 17; j_gene: TRBJ2-7; d_gene: NA; v_gene: TRBV19; CDR3aa: CASSIGSRGWDSYEQYF; CDR3nt: TGTGCCAGTAGTATAGGCAGCAGGGGTTGGGACTCCTACGAGCAGTACTTC
abundance: NA; len: 13; j_gene: TRBJ1-4; d_gene: NA; v_gene: TRBV5-4; CDR3aa: CASSLGANEKLFF; CDR3nt: TGTGCCAGCAGCTTGGGGGCCAATGAAAAACTGTTTTTT
abundance: NA; len: 13; j_gene: TRBJ2-7; d_gene: NA; v_gene: TRBV2; CDR3aa: CASGQGLLYEQYF; CDR3nt: TGTGCCAGCGGCCAGGGTCTCCTCTACGAGCAGTACTTC
abundance: NA; len: 15; j_gene: TRBJ1-1; d_gene: NA; v_gene: TRBV9; CDR3aa: CASSPPPGGNTEAFF; CDR3nt: TGTGCCAGCAGCCCCCCCCCTGGCGGGAACACTGAAGCTTTCTTT
abundance: NA; len: 13; j_gene: TRBJ1-2; d_gene: NA; v_gene: TRBV28; CDR3aa: CASSLTPGYGYTF; CDR3nt: TGTGCCAGCAGTTTAACTCCTGGCTATGGCTACACCTTC
abundance: NA; len: 16; j_gene: TRBJ2-1; d_gene: TRBD2; v_gene: TRBV19; CDR3aa: CASSTTKAGADNEQFF; CDR3nt: TGTGCCAGTAGTACTACGAAAGCGGGAGCGGACAATGAGCAGTTCTTC
abundance: few; len: 16; j_gene: TRBJ1-1; d_gene: NA; v_gene: TRBV6-1; CDR3aa: CASSATGGTVSTEAFF; CDR3nt: TGTGCCAGCAGTGCCACGGGGGGGACTGTCTCCACTGAAGCTTTCTTT
abundance: NA; len: 16; j_gene: TRBJ2-6; d_gene: NA; v_gene: TRBV5-1; CDR3aa: CASSLVMASGANVLTF; CDR3nt: TGCGCCAGCAGCTTGGTCATGGCTTCCGGGGCCAACGTCCTGACTTTC
abundance: NA; len: 17; j_gene: TRBJ1-3; d_gene: NA; v_gene: TRBV7-8; CDR3aa: CASSLSRGHFSGNTIYF; CDR3nt: TGTGCCAGCAGCTTATCCCGAGGACATTTCTCTGGAAACACCATATATTTT
abundance: once; len: 14; j_gene: TRBJ2-2; d_gene: TRBD1; v_gene: TRBV7-7; CDR3aa: CASSVDRDTGELFF; CDR3nt: TGTGCCAGCAGCGTCGACAGGGACACCGGGGAGCTGTTTTTT
abundance: NA; len: 15; j_gene: TRBJ2-1; d_gene: TRBD1; v_gene: TRBV5-1; CDR3aa: CASSLRRGTYNEQFF; CDR3nt: TGCGCCAGCAGCTTGCGCAGGGGGACCTACAATGAGCAGTTCTTC
abundance: few; len: 16; j_gene: TRBJ2-2; d_gene: TRBD1; v_gene: TRBV6-1; CDR3aa: CASSDNRQGYTGELFF; CDR3nt: TGTGCCAGCAGTGATAATCGACAGGGTTACACCGGGGAGCTGTTTTTT
abundance: once; len: 14; j_gene: TRBJ2-7; d_gene: TRBD2; v_gene: TRBV9; CDR3aa: CASSVGSGSPEQYF; CDR3nt: TGTGCCAGCAGCGTAGGTAGCGGGAGCCCCGAGCAGTACTTC
abundance: NA; len: 15; j_gene: TRBJ2-1; d_gene: TRBD2; v_gene: TRBV6-6; CDR3aa: CATELRREGGAEQFF; CDR3nt: TGTGCCACGGAGCTCCGGCGGGAGGGGGGGGCTGAGCAGTTCTTC
abundance: once; len: 14; j_gene: TRBJ2-7; d_gene: TRBD1; v_gene: TRBV7-8; CDR3aa: CASSSGTGVLEQYF; CDR3nt: TGTGCCAGCAGCTCCGGGACAGGGGTACTCGAGCAGTACTTC
abundance: NA; len: 15; j_gene: TRBJ2-7; d_gene: NA; v_gene: TRBV5-8; CDR3aa: CASSLRTASTYEQYF; CDR3nt: TGTGCCAGCAGCTTGCGGACAGCTTCTACCTACGAGCAGTACTTC
abundance: few; len: 12; j_gene: TRBJ1-6; d_gene: NA; v_gene: TRBV30; CDR3aa: CAWKQGTSPLHF; CDR3nt: TGTGCCTGGAAGCAGGGGACTTCACCCCTCCACTTT
abundance: NA; len: 15; j_gene: TRBJ2-7; d_gene: TRBD2; v_gene: TRBV4-1; CDR3aa: CASSVTSGASYEQYF; CDR3nt: TGCGCCAGCAGCGTAACTAGCGGGGCCTCCTACGAGCAGTACTTC
abundance: NA; len: 12; j_gene: TRBJ1-2; d_gene: TRBD1; v_gene: TRBV30; CDR3aa: CAWKTGGYGYTF; CDR3nt: TGTGCCTGGAAAACAGGGGGCTATGGCTACACCTTC
abundance: NA; len: 13; j_gene: TRBJ1-5; d_gene: NA; v_gene: TRBV5-1; CDR3aa: CASSLDRGQPQHF; CDR3nt: TGCGCCAGCAGCTTGGATCGGGGTCAGCCCCAGCATTTT
abundance: NA; len: 15; j_gene: TRBJ2-3; d_gene: NA; v_gene: TRBV19; CDR3aa: CASRDDRPYTDTQYF; CDR3nt: TGTGCCAGTAGGGATGACAGGCCTTACACAGATACGCAGTATTTT
abundance: NA; len: 12; j_gene: TRBJ2-7; d_gene: TRBD1; v_gene: TRBV7-2; CDR3aa: CASSADRAEQYF; CDR3nt: TGTGCCAGCAGCGCTGACAGGGCCGAGCAGTACTTC
abundance: NA; len: 14; j_gene: TRBJ2-2; d_gene: NA; v_gene: TRBV18; CDR3aa: CASSPLVTSGELFF; CDR3nt: TGTGCCAGCTCACCACTAGTCACTAGCGGGGAGCTGTTTTTT
abundance: NA; len: 18; j_gene: TRBJ2-2; d_gene: NA; v_gene: TRBV14; CDR3aa: CASSQDQRTVLGTGELFF; CDR3nt: TGTGCCAGCAGCCAAGACCAGCGGACAGTCTTGGGCACCGGGGAGCTGTTTTTT
abundance: NA; len: 14; j_gene: TRBJ1-1; d_gene: NA; v_gene: TRBV9; CDR3aa: CASSVEERNTEAFF; CDR3nt: TGTGCCAGCAGCGTAGAAGAGAGGAACACTGAAGCTTTCTTT
abundance: once; len: 14; j_gene: TRBJ2-7; d_gene: NA; v_gene: TRBV28; CDR3aa: CASSGGHILREQYF; CDR3nt: TGTGCCAGCAGTGGGGGACATATTCTACGCGAGCAGTACTTC
abundance: NA; len: 13; j_gene: TRBJ2-5; d_gene: NA; v_gene: TRBV7-2; CDR3aa: CASTRGAGETQYF; CDR3nt: TGTGCCAGCACCCGGGGGGCGGGGGAGACCCAGTACTTC
abundance: NA; len: 15; j_gene: TRBJ1-5; d_gene: NA; v_gene: TRBV10-3; CDR3aa: CAIGNARQNDQPQHF; CDR3nt: TGTGCCATCGGAAACGCTAGGCAGAATGATCAGCCCCAGCATTTT
abundance: NA; len: 14; j_gene: TRBJ1-1; d_gene: NA; v_gene: TRBV10-3; CDR3aa: CAISERDLNTEAFF; CDR3nt: TGTGCCATCAGTGAACGGGATTTGAACACTGAAGCTTTCTTT
abundance: NA; len: 16; j_gene: TRBJ1-5; d_gene: NA; v_gene: TRBV28; CDR3aa: CASSLQAGLENQPQHF; CDR3nt: TGTGCCAGCAGTTTACAGGCAGGGTTGGAGAATCAGCCCCAGCATTTT
abundance: NA; len: 16; j_gene: TRBJ2-3; d_gene: TRBD2; v_gene: TRBV15; CDR3aa: CATSRDLAGNTDTQYF; CDR3nt: TGTGCCACCAGCAGAGATCTAGCGGGGAACACAGATACGCAGTATTTT
abundance: NA; len: 14; j_gene: TRBJ2-1; d_gene: TRBD1; v_gene: TRBV29-1; CDR3aa: CSTRQGMGLNEQFF; CDR3nt: TGCAGCACTCGACAGGGAATGGGGTTGAATGAGCAGTTCTTC
abundance: NA; len: 16; j_gene: TRBJ2-1; d_gene: TRBD1; v_gene: TRBV11-1; CDR3aa: CASSLIRGRTYNEQFF; CDR3nt: TGTGCCAGCAGCTTAATCAGGGGGAGAACCTACAATGAGCAGTTCTTC
abundance: NA; len: 13; j_gene: TRBJ1-1; d_gene: NA; v_gene: TRBV5-5; CDR3aa: CASSLTENTEAFF; CDR3nt: TGTGCCAGCAGCTTAACAGAGAACACTGAAGCTTTCTTT